This T cell receptor (beta chain) was recovered during a study of cytomegalovirus exposure and HLA in healthy donors. Findings and limits, study-wide: Investigators reported 150 to 200 TCR beta chains as tied to cytomegalovirus.

The germline CDR1 and CDR2 sequences are LNHDA and SQIVND (reference sequence). The CDR3 has 15 residues. The V and J ends lost 2 bases and 0 bases respectively, with 8 bases between them. Remarks on this clone: Its antigen is not known.

The PCR ran on 60 Vbeta and 13 Jbeta primers. The protocol was immunoSEQ multiplex PCR, while the TCRdb copy is restricted to in-frame clones and leaves out a portion. The data contain about 94,000 clones, roughly 79% of them singletons. The chain combines TRBV19 with TRBJ1-3; D possibly corresponds to TRBD1 (6 bases). This TCR came from a woman aged 40-49 years in good health and CMV-seronegative. The sample was PBMCs. The CDR3 loop is CASSITGSSGNTIYF. Written as DNA, the CDR3 is TGTGCCAGTAGTATAACAGGGAGCTCTGGAAACACCATATATTTT.